This T cell receptor (beta chain) was obtained from a study of blood T cell repertoires in COVID-19 (dated by TCRdb to the early 2020s). Broadly, across the study: Samples from collaborators originated in the United States, Italy and Spain and spanned both the acute and convalescent phases of COVID-19. Sample metadata almost always included a de-identified subject ID, COVID-19 status, age in years and sex. Where available, HLA class I and class II types were obtained from metadata supplied by the sample provider rather than from assay-based typing. The samples were drawn from two sources: the first 160 participants of the ongoing ImmuneRACE study, and 1,000 to 1,500 subjects contributed by 6 global collaborators. The prospective study material was composed of cDNA or gDNA derived from T cells, B-cell-depleted T cells, or PBMCs. Deeply sampled blood TCRbeta repertoires from subjects exposed to, actively infected with, or recovered from COVID-19 were included in the dataset. A freely available public database, intended as a resource for researchers studying the immune response to SARS-CoV-2, is where the repertoires were released. The study at large found these results: The amount of clinical and demographic metadata varied by source and participant and was provided uncurated.

TCRbeta CDR3 regions were amplified from genomic DNA using the immunoSEQ Assay, a bias-controlled multiplex PCR. Under the source paper's analysis protocol: The number of nucleated cells in each sample was estimated by amplification of reference gene primers within the assay. To quantify the absolute abundance of each unique TCRbeta CDR3 rearrangement, sequence reads were collapsed and filtered. For each sample, productive Simpson clonality was calculated as the square root of Simpson's diversity index across productive rearrangements. In TCRdb, the immuneACCESS table is reduced to in-frame sequences with V and J assigned. These tables do not hold every clone; where another copy was compared, an unresolved V gene accounts for under half, and the others remain unexplained. V and J calls and clone size come straight from that table; D and trimming were deduced from the DNA. Present in this sample are 430,000 or so clones, roughly 90% of which were seen just once. Of the sample, 1.5% to 2% falls within the top ten clones.

Participants in the prospective study were enrolled through a virtual design, were aged about 18 to 100 years, and lived in about two dozen United States geographic areas. Cohort assignment in the prospective study relied on participant-reported clinical history from a screening survey and a study questionnaire. Recovered participants in ImmuneRACE Cohort 3 were defined by two consecutive negative NP/OP PCR tests, clearance by a healthcare professional, or resolution of symptoms. In the prospective study, mobile phlebotomists collected whole blood, serum and a nasopharyngeal or oropharyngeal swab from each participant. Participants in the prospective study had the option to provide additional blood draws and questionnaires over a roughly 2-month period. Blood samples from the prospective study were shipped frozen or at room temperature prior to DNA extraction. Points on this clone: Its cognate antigen has yet to be identified. The sample holds no much larger clone one base away, and base qualities are not on file.

CDR1 and CDR2, looked up from the germline V gene, are SGHAT and FQNNGV. The V end loses 1 base and the J end loses 5 bases, and a stretch of 8 bases separates them. Inclusive of the bounding cysteine and phenylalanine, the CDR3 is 13 residues long. Only the CDR3 region is kept as DNA, spanning 39 bases read in frame from base 1. The specimen was PBMCs or T cells enriched from blood (not recorded which). The chain was built from TRBV11-2 and TRBJ2-5; the D gene is not confidently resolved. The TCR comes from a woman aged 40 to 50 who had recovered from COVID-19. CDR3 loop: CASSLGLVETQYF. The sequenced DNA is TGTGCCAGCAGCTTAGGGTTAGTGGAGACCCAGTACTTC.